This T cell receptor beta chain was sequenced during a study of cytomegalovirus exposure and HLA in healthy donors. PCR primers comprised 60 Vbeta and 13 Jbeta primers. Assay: immunoSEQ multiplex PCR; the TCRdb copy retains only in-frame clones and omits some. The table records roughly 93,000 clones, roughly four fifths of them present only once. This CDR3 has 17 amino acids. V was cut by 0 bases and J by 6 bases, with 15 bases left in between. Germline lookup yields CDR1 SGHTA and CDR2 FQGNSA. The rearrangement joins TRBV7-2 to TRBJ1-6; no clear D gene. This TCR came from a man younger than 45 in good health and CMV-seronegative. Sequencing input: PBMCs. The CDR3 loop is CASSLAWEGPINSPLHF. The CDR3, as DNA: TGTGCCAGCAGCTTAGCGTGGGAGGGCCCGATTAATTCACCCCTCCACTTT.